This is a list of T cell receptor beta chains from one sample in a study of PD-L1 blockade in urothelial cancer. TCRdb's copy holds only in-frame clones and misses some; the assay was immunoSEQ multiplex PCR. The data hold some 51,000 clones, with more than 70% observed a single time. The sample here was PBMCs, taken around atezolizumab (anti-PD-L1) treatment. The receptor source for this set is a man aged 55 to 70 with urothelial cancer. Each CDR3 is given with its conserved first and last residue. The order of the fields is V gene, J gene, D gene, clone size, CDR3 DNA, CDR3 protein. The D gene is left open where the match is weak. Not all rows give a size; the values are once, few, many and, for expanded clones, a class.

V: TRBV7-9
J: TRBJ1-1
D: .
size: .
DNA: TGTGCCAGCAGCGAGGCAAGGTGGAGGGACACTGAAGCTTTCTTT
CDR3: CASSEARWRDTEAFF

V: TRBV19
J: TRBJ1-2
D: TRBD1
size: .
DNA: TGTGCCAGTAGCCCTATACAGGGGGCGAACTATGGCTACACCTTC
CDR3: CASSPIQGANYGYTF

V: TRBV28
J: TRBJ1-5
D: TRBD1
size: .
DNA: TGTGCCAGCATCCCGGGACAGGGGGGGGGTCAGCCCCAGCATTTT
CDR3: CASIPGQGGGQPQHF

V: TRBV11-2
J: TRBJ2-7
D: .
size: .
DNA: TGTGCCAGCAGCTTTACACAAGCGAATTCCTACGAGCAGTACTTC
CDR3: CASSFTQANSYEQYF

V: TRBV6-5
J: TRBJ1-1
D: TRBD1
size: .
DNA: TGTGCCAGCAGGCCCGGGACAGGGTCAAGGGAAGCTTTCTTT
CDR3: CASRPGTGSREAFF

V: TRBV5-1
J: TRBJ2-3
D: .
size: .
DNA: TGCGCCAGCAGCTTCGGAGGGCCAGATACGCAGTATTTT
CDR3: CASSFGGPDTQYF

V: TRBV7-2
J: TRBJ1-1
D: .
size: .
DNA: TGTGCCAGCAGCTTAGGACGGGCTTTTCCAGGAGGCACTGAAGCTTTCTTT
CDR3: CASSLGRAFPGGTEAFF

V: TRBV2
J: TRBJ1-2
D: .
size: .
DNA: TGTGCCAGCAGTGGGGAATCACAGGTCATTAACTATGGCTACACCTTC
CDR3: CASSGESQVINYGYTF

V: TRBV11-2
J: TRBJ1-6
D: .
size: few
DNA: TGTGCCAGCAGCCCCGTGGCCAGGGGCAATTCACCCCTCCACTTT
CDR3: CASSPVARGNSPLHF

V: TRBV18
J: TRBJ2-6
D: .
size: once
DNA: TGTGCCAGCTCACCACAGACAGTCTCTGGGGCCAACGTCCTGACTTTC
CDR3: CASSPQTVSGANVLTF

V: TRBV10-1
J: TRBJ2-1
D: TRBD2
size: .
DNA: TGCGCCAGCAGTGACAGCGGGGGGGTCTCCAATGAGCAGTTCTTC
CDR3: CASSDSGGVSNEQFF

V: TRBV7-2
J: TRBJ2-7
D: .
size: .
DNA: TGTGCCAGCAGCAAAGACAGCAAATTCTACGAGCAGTACTTC
CDR3: CASSKDSKFYEQYF

V: TRBV27
J: TRBJ2-1
D: .
size: .
DNA: TGTGCCAGCAGTGCGAGCCAGCCAGGGCCCCGACTGAATGAGCAGTTCTTC
CDR3: CASSASQPGPRLNEQFF

V: TRBV7-9
J: TRBJ2-5
D: .
size: .
DNA: TGTGCCAGCAGCTTTACGCATCGTGCCCTACAAGAGACCCAGTACTTC
CDR3: CASSFTHRALQETQYF

V: TRBV5-1
J: TRBJ2-1
D: .
size: .
DNA: TGCGCCAGCAGCCCTATTGACTACCCGGAAATTGAGCAGTTCTTC
CDR3: CASSPIDYPEIEQFF

V: TRBV21-1
J: TRBJ2-3
D: .
size: .
DNA: TGTGCCAGCAGGGGGCTAGTGCCAGTCATGCAAGATACGCAGTATTTT
CDR3: CASRGLVPVMQDTQYF

V: TRBV28
J: TRBJ2-7
D: .
size: .
DNA: TGTGCCAGCAGTTTAAGCCTAGCGAACTACGCGCAGTACTTC
CDR3: CASSLSLANYAQYF

V: TRBV7-9
J: TRBJ2-1
D: .
size: .
DNA: TGTGCCAGCAGCTTAGAAGCGGTGACTGGTGAGCAGTTCTTC
CDR3: CASSLEAVTGEQFF

V: TRBV11-2
J: TRBJ2-7
D: .
size: once
DNA: TGTGCCAGCAGCCCGTCCTACGAGCAGTACTTC
CDR3: CASSPSYEQYF

V: TRBV29-1
J: TRBJ1-1
D: .
size: .
DNA: TGCAGCGTTCTGACTGGTGGATTGAACACTGAAGCTTTCTTT
CDR3: CSVLTGGLNTEAFF

V: TRBV19
J: TRBJ2-7
D: .
size: .
DNA: TGTGCCAGTAGTATAGAACAGCAACCCACCTACGAGCAGTACTTC
CDR3: CASSIEQQPTYEQYF

V: TRBV5-1
J: TRBJ2-2
D: TRBD1
size: .
DNA: TGCGCCAGCAGCTTGAGGGCCTCCGGGACAGGGAACACCGGGGAGCTGTTTTTT
CDR3: CASSLRASGTGNTGELFF

V: TRBV7-3
J: TRBJ2-2
D: .
size: .
DNA: TGTGCCAGCAGTTTTACTGGAGACACCGGGGAGCTGTTTTTT
CDR3: CASSFTGDTGELFF

V: TRBV4-1
J: TRBJ2-5
D: TRBD2
size: .
DNA: TGCGCCAGCAGCCAACTGGGACTAGCTTCCCAAGAGACCCAGTACTTC
CDR3: CASSQLGLASQETQYF

V: TRBV4-1
J: TRBJ2-1
D: .
size: few
DNA: TGCGCCAGCAGCCAAGAAGGCAGGGATGGCAATGAGCAGTTCTTC
CDR3: CASSQEGRDGNEQFF

V: TRBV11-3
J: TRBJ2-7
D: .
size: .
DNA: TGTGCCAGCAGCTTAGATCGCTATTCCGAGCAGTACTTC
CDR3: CASSLDRYSEQYF

V: TRBV19
J: TRBJ1-5
D: .
size: .
DNA: TGTGCCAGTAAGTCGGGGTTAAATCAGCCCCAGCATTTT
CDR3: CASKSGLNQPQHF

V: TRBV18
J: TRBJ2-5
D: .
size: .
DNA: TGTGCCAGCTCGCCCGGGAGTGAAGAGACCCAGTACTTC
CDR3: CASSPGSEETQYF

V: TRBV6-1
J: TRBJ1-2
D: .
size: .
DNA: TGTGCCAGCAGTGAAGCGCATCGGGGTAACTATGGCTACACCTTC
CDR3: CASSEAHRGNYGYTF

V: TRBV6-5
J: TRBJ2-5
D: .
size: few
DNA: TGTGCCAGCCGCCCCGCGGGGCAAGAGACCCAGTACTTC
CDR3: CASRPAGQETQYF

V: TRBV11-3
J: TRBJ1-5
D: .
size: .
DNA: TGTGCCAGCAGCTCCTCTTGCTATTATAGCAATCAGCCCCAGCATTTT
CDR3: CASSSSCYYSNQPQHF

V: TRBV5-1
J: TRBJ2-5
D: TRBD2
size: .
DNA: TGCGCCAGCAGCACCGGACTAGCGACGGGCCTAGATTGGGAGACCCAGTACTTC
CDR3: CASSTGLATGLDWETQYF

V: TRBV7-9
J: TRBJ1-2
D: TRBD1
size: .
DNA: TGTGCCAGCAGCGCTCGACAGGGGGACTATGGCTACACCTTC
CDR3: CASSARQGDYGYTF

V: TRBV10-1
J: TRBJ2-3
D: .
size: .
DNA: TGCGCCAGCAGTGAGGTAGGGGCAGATACGCAGTATTTT
CDR3: CASSEVGADTQYF

V: TRBV27
J: TRBJ1-4
D: .
size: few
DNA: TGTGCCAGCAGTCCTGGGGGGGTGACTAATGAAAAACTGTTTTTT
CDR3: CASSPGGVTNEKLFF

V: TRBV10-1
J: TRBJ2-4
D: .
size: .
DNA: TGCGCCAGCAGTGAGACGACAGGAGTAGCCAAAAACATTCAGTACTTC
CDR3: CASSETTGVAKNIQYF

V: TRBV6-6
J: TRBJ1-2
D: .
size: .
DNA: TGTGCCAGCAGTTTGACAGCTAACTATGGCTACACCTTC
CDR3: CASSLTANYGYTF

V: TRBV4-3
J: TRBJ2-7
D: .
size: .
DNA: TGCGCCAGCAGCCAAGTCCGGGACAACGCCTACGAGCAGTACTTC
CDR3: CASSQVRDNAYEQYF

V: TRBV13
J: TRBJ2-6
D: .
size: .
DNA: TGTGCCAGCAGCATTAGAACAGGCTCTGGGGCCAACGTCCTGACTTTC
CDR3: CASSIRTGSGANVLTF

V: TRBV10-3
J: TRBJ2-1
D: TRBD2
size: .
DNA: TGTGCCATCAGTGACCTTGCGGGAGTTGGGAATGAGCAGTTCTTC
CDR3: CAISDLAGVGNEQFF

V: TRBV7-2
J: TRBJ2-7
D: .
size: once
DNA: TGTGCCAGCAGCAACAACCGGTGGGGGGGCCCCTCCTACGAGCAGTACTTC
CDR3: CASSNNRWGGPSYEQYF

V: TRBV6-5
J: TRBJ2-3
D: .
size: .
DNA: TGTGCCAGCAGTAACCCCCCAGCGGATACGCAGTGTTTT
CDR3: CASSNPPADTQCF